These T cell receptor beta chains were read from a single sample in a study of metastatic and nonmetastatic thyroid tumors. TCRdb called clones again from the PCR reads with MiXCR. This sample has 55,000 to 75,000 clones, with less than 20% found just once. Sequencing input: blood. The receptors here all came from a female donor with papillary thyroid cancer or a benign thyroid nodule (not recorded which). Some clones in this sample may be carry-over from other donors' samples. The CDR3 runs from the conserved cysteine through the conserved F or W. D genes are given only for firm matches. Clone size is given for some rows only: seen once, a few or many times, or a class if the clone is expanded.

V gene	D gene	clone size	J gene	CDR3 DNA	CDR3 protein
TRBV20-1	.	few	TRBJ2-1	TGCAGTGCTAGAGATTCCACTCGAGGGAGCTCCTACAATGAGCAGTTCTTC	CSARDSTRGSSYNEQFF
TRBV28	TRBD2	many	TRBJ2-7	TGTGCCAGCAGCGGGACTAGCGGTGTCTACGAGCAGTACTTC	CASSGTSGVYEQYF
TRBV20-1	.	.	TRBJ2-5	TGCAGTGCTAGAGATTACGGGGCAACATTAGCGGAGACCCAGTACTTC	CSARDYGATLAETQYF
TRBV30	TRBD2	many	TRBJ2-1	TGTGCCTGCCGACTAGCGGCCGACAATGAGCAGTTCTTC	CACRLAADNEQFF
TRBV9	.	.	TRBJ2-4	TGTGCCAGCAGCGTGGGTTTAGCCAAAAACATTCAGTACTTC	CASSVGLAKNIQYF
TRBV5-1	TRBD2	.	TRBJ2-2	TGCGCCAGCAGCTTGGGGAACCCCCTGGCAGGGAGGGACACCGGGGAGCTGTTTTTT	CASSLGNPLAGRDTGELFF
TRBV7-8	TRBD1	many	TRBJ1-1	TGTGCCAGCAGACAGGAGACAGGGCAGAACACTGAAGCTTTCTTT	CASRQETGQNTEAFF
TRBV27	TRBD1	many	TRBJ1-4	TGTGCCAGCAGTCCCCCGGGACAGCCGAATGAAAAACTGTTTTTT	CASSPPGQPNEKLFF
TRBV9	TRBD2	.	TRBJ2-4	TGTGCCAGCAGCGTAGTAGTGGCTAGCGGGAGGACCAAAAACATTCAGTACTTC	CASSVVVASGRTKNIQYF
TRBV6-1	TRBD1	many	TRBJ1-2	TGTGCCAGCGGGGAGGAGGGGGCTGGGGGCTACACCTTC	CASGEEGAGGYTF
TRBV6-6	TRBD1	many	TRBJ1-2	TGTGCCAGCAGTTACTTAGACAGGGATGGCTACACCTTC	CASSYLDRDGYTF
TRBV4-1	.	many	TRBJ2-1	TGCGCCAGCAGGACTATTCGGGGAGAATCCTACAATGAGCAGTTCTTC	CASRTIRGESYNEQFF
TRBV29-1	TRBD1	.	TRBJ2-3	TGCATCTCGGTACCGACAGGGACCACAGCAGATACGCAGTATTTT	CISVPTGTTADTQYF
TRBV6-1	.	few	TRBJ1-4	TGTGCCAGCAGTGAATTGACGGGAGGGAAACTGTTTTTT	CASSELTGGKLFF
TRBV11-2	TRBD2	once	TRBJ2-3	TGTGCCAGCAGCTCGGGAACTAGCGGAGGCACAGATACGCAGTATTTT	CASSSGTSGGTDTQYF
TRBV10-3	TRBD1	.	TRBJ1-1	TGTGCCATCAGTGAGACGACAGGGATGAACACTGAAGCTTTCTTT	CAISETTGMNTEAFF
TRBV15	.	many	TRBJ2-6	TGTGCCACCAGTCCAGGCGGGCCCTCTGGGGCCAACGTCCTGACTTTC	CATSPGGPSGANVLTF
TRBV12-3/TRBV12-4	.	many	TRBJ2-7	TGTGCCAGCACCCCTTTAGACGACTCCTACGAGCAGTACTTC	CASTPLDDSYEQYF
TRBV15	TRBD2	many	TRBJ2-4	TGTGCCATCAAAGAGGGGACTAGCTCGGTTCAGTACTTC	CAIKEGTSSVQYF
TRBV20-1	.	.	TRBJ1-5	TGCAGTGCTAGCCGGGGTCCGGGGCAGCCCCAGCATTTT	CSASRGPGQPQHF
TRBV20-1	.	many	TRBJ2-5	TGCAGTGCTAGCGGGAAGGGAGGAGAGACCCAGTACTTC	CSASGKGGETQYF
TRBV11-3	TRBD2	many	TRBJ2-3	TGTGCCAGCAGCTTAAGCGGGATAACAGATACGCAGTATTTT	CASSLSGITDTQYF
TRBV19	.	.	TRBJ2-2	TGTGCCAGTAGTATATTACGGAACACCGGGGAGCTGTTTTTT	CASSILRNTGELFF
TRBV6-4	TRBD2	.	TRBJ2-5	TGTGCCAGCAGTGTAACGGGGGGAGAGACCCAGTACTTC	CASSVTGGETQYF
TRBV20-1	.	.	TRBJ1-6	TGCAGTGCTAGAGTGGAGGGCCTATGGTATTCACCCCTCCACTTT	CSARVEGLWYSPLHF